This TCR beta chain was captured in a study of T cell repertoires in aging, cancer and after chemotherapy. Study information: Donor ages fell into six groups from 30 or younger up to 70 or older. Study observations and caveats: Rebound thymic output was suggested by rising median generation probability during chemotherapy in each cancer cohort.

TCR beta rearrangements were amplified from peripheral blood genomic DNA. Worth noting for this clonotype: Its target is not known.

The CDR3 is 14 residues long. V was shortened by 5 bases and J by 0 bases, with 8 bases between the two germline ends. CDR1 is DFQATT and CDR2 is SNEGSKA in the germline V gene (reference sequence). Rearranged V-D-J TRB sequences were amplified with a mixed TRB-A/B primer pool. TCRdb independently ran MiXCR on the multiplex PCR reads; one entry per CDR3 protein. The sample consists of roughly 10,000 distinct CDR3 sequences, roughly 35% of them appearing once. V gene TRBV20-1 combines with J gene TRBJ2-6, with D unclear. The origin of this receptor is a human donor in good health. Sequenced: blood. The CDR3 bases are TGCAGTGCTGAACCAGTCTCTGGGGCCAACGTCCTGACTTTC. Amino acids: CSAEPVSGANVLTF.